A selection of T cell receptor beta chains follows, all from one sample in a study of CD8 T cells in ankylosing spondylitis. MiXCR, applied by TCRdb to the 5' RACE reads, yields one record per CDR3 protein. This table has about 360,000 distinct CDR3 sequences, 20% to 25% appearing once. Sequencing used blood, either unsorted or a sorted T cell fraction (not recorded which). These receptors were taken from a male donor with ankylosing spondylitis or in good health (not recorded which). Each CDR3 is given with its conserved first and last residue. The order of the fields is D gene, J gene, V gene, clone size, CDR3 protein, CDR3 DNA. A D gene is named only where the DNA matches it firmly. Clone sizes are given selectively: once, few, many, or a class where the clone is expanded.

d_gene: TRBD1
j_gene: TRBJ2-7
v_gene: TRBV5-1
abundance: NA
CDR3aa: CASSFRGHPYEQYF
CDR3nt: TGCGCCAGCAGCTTCAGGGGGCACCCCTACGAGCAGTACTTC

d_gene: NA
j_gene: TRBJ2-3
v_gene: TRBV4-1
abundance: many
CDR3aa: CASSQDVGGSGTDTQYF
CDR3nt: TGCGCCAGCAGCCAAGATGTAGGGGGTAGCGGCACAGATACGCAGTATTTT

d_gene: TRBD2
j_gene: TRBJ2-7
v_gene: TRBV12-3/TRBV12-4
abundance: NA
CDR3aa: CASTILAGGSYEQYF
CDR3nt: TGTGCCAGCACTATACTAGCGGGGGGCTCCTACGAGCAGTACTTC

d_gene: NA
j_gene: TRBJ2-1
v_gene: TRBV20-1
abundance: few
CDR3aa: CSARDRERVNEQFF
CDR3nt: TGCAGTGCTAGAGATAGGGAGAGGGTGAATGAGCAGTTCTTC

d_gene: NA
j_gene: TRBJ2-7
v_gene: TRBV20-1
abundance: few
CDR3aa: CSASKGRFWEQYF
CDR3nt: TGCAGTGCTAGTAAGGGGAGGTTTTGGGAGCAGTACTTC

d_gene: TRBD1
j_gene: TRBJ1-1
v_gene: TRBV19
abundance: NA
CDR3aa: CASRGVFTEAFF
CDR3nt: TGTGCCTCCAGGGGGGTATTCACTGAAGCTTTCTTT

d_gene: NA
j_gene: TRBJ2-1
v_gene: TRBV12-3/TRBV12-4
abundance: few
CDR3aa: CASSHPREAHNEQFF
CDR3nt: TGTGCCAGCAGTCACCCCAGGGAAGCTCACAATGAGCAGTTCTTC

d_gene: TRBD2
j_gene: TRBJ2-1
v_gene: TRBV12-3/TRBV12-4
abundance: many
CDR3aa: CASKSEKSSGGAVIYNEQFF
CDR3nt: TGTGCCAGCAAATCCGAAAAGTCTAGCGGGGGGGCAGTGATCTACAATGAGCAGTTCTTC

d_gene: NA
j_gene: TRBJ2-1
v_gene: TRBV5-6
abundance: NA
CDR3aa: CASSYGQNPYNEQFF
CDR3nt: TGTGCCAGCAGCTACGGACAGAACCCCTACAATGAGCAGTTCTTC

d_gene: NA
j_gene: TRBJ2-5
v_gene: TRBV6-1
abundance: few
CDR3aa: CASSGQQDSSETQYF
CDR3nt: TGTGCCAGCAGTGGCCAACAAGATTCGTCGGAGACCCAGTACTTC

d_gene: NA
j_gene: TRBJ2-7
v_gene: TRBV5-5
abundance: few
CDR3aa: CASSLGWSGSFYEQYF
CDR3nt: TGTGCCAGCAGCTTGGGCTGGTCGGGCAGCTTCTACGAGCAGTACTTC

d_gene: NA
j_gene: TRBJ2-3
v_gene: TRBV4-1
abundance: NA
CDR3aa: CASSQEGFSAQYF
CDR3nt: TGCGCCAGCAGCCAAGAGGGGTTTTCGGCGCAGTATTTT

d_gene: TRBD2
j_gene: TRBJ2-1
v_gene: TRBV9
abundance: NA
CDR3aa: CASSSGSSGGFYNEQFF
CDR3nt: TGTGCCAGCAGCTCCGGTTCTAGCGGGGGTTTCTACAATGAGCAGTTCTTC

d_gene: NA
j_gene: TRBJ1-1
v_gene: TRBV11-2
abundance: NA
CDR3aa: CASSLDPGAQGMNTEAFF
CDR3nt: TGTGCCAGCAGCTTAGACCCGGGGGCGCAGGGAATGAACACTGAAGCTTTCTTT

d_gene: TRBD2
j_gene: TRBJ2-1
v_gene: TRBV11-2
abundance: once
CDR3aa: CASSLWGGADNEQFF
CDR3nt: TGTGCCAGCAGCTTATGGGGAGGGGCTGACAATGAGCAGTTCTTC

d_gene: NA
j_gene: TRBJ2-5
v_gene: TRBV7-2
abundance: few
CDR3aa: CASSLGSANQETQYF
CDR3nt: TGTGCCAGCAGCTTAGGTAGCGCCAACCAAGAGACCCAGTACTTC

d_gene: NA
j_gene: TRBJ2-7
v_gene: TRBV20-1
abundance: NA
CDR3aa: CSARWQGYFMGREQYF
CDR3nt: TGCAGTGCTAGGTGGCAGGGGTACTTTATGGGGCGCGAGCAGTACTTC

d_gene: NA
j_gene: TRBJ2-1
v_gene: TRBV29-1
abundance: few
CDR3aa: CSVGGGSYNEQFF
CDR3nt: TGCAGCGTAGGGGGGGGCTCCTACAATGAGCAGTTCTTC

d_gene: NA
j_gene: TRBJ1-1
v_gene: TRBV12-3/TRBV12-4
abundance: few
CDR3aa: CASSLIAEAFF
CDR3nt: TGTGCCAGCAGTTTAATCGCTGAAGCTTTCTTT

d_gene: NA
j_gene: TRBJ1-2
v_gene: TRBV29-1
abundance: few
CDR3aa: CSVEDVGRRAGYTF
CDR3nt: TGCAGCGTTGAAGATGTTGGGCGGAGGGCTGGCTACACCTTC

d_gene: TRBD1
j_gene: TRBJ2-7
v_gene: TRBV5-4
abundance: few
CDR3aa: CASSPGTAVSSYEQYF
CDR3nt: TGTGCCAGCAGTCCTGGGACAGCCGTGAGCTCCTACGAGCAGTACTTC

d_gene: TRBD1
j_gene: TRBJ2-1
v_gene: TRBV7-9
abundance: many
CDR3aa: CASSFDRGGYNEQFF
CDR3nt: TGTGCCAGCAGTTTCGACAGGGGCGGTTACAATGAGCAGTTCTTC

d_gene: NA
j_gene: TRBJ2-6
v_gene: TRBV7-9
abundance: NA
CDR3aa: CASTRPFSGANVLTF
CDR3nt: TGTGCCAGCACCCGCCCCTTCTCTGGGGCCAACGTCCTGACTTTC

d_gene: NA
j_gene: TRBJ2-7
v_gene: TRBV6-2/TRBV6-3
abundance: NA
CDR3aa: CASSGRYSYEQYF
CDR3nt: TGTGCCAGCAGCGGCAGGTACTCCTACGAGCAGTACTTC

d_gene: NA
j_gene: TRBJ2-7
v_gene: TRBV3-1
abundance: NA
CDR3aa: CASSQGGLSYEQYF
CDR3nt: TGTGCCAGCAGCCAAGGGGGGTTATCCTACGAGCAGTACTTC

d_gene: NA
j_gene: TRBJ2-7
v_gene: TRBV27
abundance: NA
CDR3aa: CASSLSPSPARSYEQYF
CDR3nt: TGTGCCAGCAGTTTATCCCCATCCCCGGCAAGGTCCTACGAGCAGTACTTC

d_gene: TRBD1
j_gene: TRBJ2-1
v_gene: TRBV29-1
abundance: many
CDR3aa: CSVYRDRDYNEQFF
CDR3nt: TGCAGCGTCTACCGGGACAGGGACTACAATGAGCAGTTCTTC

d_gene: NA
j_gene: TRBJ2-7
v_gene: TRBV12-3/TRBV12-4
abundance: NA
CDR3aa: CASSPVISGDGYEQYF
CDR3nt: TGTGCCAGCAGCCCCGTCATCTCAGGGGATGGATACGAGCAGTACTTC

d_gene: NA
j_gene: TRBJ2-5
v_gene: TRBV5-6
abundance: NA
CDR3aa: CASSLIPQETQYF
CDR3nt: TGTGCCAGCAGCTTGATACCCCAAGAGACCCAGTACTTC

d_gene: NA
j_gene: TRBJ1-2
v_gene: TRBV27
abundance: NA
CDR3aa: CASSLREHYGYTF
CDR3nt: TGTGCCAGCAGTCTCCGGGAGCACTATGGCTACACCTTC

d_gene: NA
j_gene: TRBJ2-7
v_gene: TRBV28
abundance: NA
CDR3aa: CASSFRHPSSSMNEQYF
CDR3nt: TGTGCCAGCAGTTTTCGACACCCCTCCTCCAGCATGAACGAGCAGTACTTC

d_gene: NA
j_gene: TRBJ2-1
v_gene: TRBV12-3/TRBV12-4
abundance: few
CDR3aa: CASSPHLNEQFF
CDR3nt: TGTGCCAGCAGTCCCCACCTTAATGAGCAGTTCTTC

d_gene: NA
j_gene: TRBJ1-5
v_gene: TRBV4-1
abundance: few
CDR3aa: CASSQEWGDNQPQHF
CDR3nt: TGCGCCAGCAGCCAAGAGTGGGGGGACAATCAGCCCCAGCATTTT

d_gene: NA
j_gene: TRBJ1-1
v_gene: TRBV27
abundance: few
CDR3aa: CASSNVRALGTEAFF
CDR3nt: TGTGCCAGCAGTAATGTGAGGGCGCTCGGGACTGAAGCTTTCTTT

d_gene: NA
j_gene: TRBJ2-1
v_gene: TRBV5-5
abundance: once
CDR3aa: CASSRESSYNEQFF
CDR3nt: TGTGCCAGCAGCAGGGAGAGCTCCTACAATGAGCAGTTCTTC

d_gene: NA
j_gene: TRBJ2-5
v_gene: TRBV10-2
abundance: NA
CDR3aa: CASGGRGARETQYF
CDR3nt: TGCGCCAGCGGGGGTCGGGGGGCCCGCGAGACCCAGTACTTC

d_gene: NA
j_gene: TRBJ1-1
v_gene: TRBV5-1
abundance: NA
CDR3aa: CASRTPATVTGEAFF
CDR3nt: TGCGCCAGCAGAACGCCCGCGACGGTAACGGGGGAAGCTTTCTTT

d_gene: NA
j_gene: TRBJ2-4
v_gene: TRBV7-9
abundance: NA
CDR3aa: CASSSPGSPQFLF
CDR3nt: TGTGCCAGCAGCTCCCCCGGGAGTCCCCAGTTCTTGTTC

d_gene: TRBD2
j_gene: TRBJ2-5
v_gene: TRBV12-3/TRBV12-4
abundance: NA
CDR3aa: CASNAGEETQYF
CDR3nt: TGTGCCAGCAACGCGGGGGAGGAGACCCAGTACTTC

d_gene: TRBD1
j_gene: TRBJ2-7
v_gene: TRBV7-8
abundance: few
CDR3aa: CASSFGGQGPSYEQYF
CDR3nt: TGTGCCAGCAGCTTTGGGGGACAGGGCCCTTCCTACGAGCAGTACTTC

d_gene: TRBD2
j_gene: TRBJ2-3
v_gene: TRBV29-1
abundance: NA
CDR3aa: CSVTSGGPYADTQYF
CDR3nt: TGCAGCGTTACTAGCGGGGGGCCCTATGCAGATACGCAGTATTTT

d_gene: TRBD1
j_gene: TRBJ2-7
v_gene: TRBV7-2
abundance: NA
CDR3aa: CASSLTGGGGYSYEQYF
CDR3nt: TGTGCCAGCAGCTTAACAGGGGGCGGAGGTTACTCCTACGAGCAGTACTTC